This T cell receptor (beta chain) stems from a study of OX40 agonist ivuxolimab in advanced cancers. TCRdb's copy holds only in-frame clones and misses some; the assay was immunoSEQ multiplex PCR. Of 50,000 to 65,000 clones listed, around 90% are singletons. Germline V gives CDR1 SGHNT, CDR2 YYREEE (reference sequence). The V and J ends lost 4 bases and 0 bases, in that order; junction bases with no gene match: 7. This CDR3 has 16 amino acids. The clonotype comes from an adult with an advanced solid tumor such as melanoma, head and neck, liver or kidney cancer. The sample was CD4+ or CD8+ T cells sorted from blood, taken in a trial of the OX40 agonist ivuxolimab. The rearrangement joins TRBV5-4 to TRBJ2-4; 7 bases line up with TRBD2. The CDR3 region has the DNA TGTGCCAGCAGCCCCACGGGAGGAGTAGCCAAAAACATTCAGTACTTC. Translated, it gives CASSPTGGVAKNIQYF.